This entry concerns a single T cell receptor beta chain. Its specificity is unknown. The data stem from a study of graft-versus-host responses after intestinal transplantation. The method was immunoSEQ multiplex PCR; TCRdb's version includes in-frame clones alone and lacks a portion of them. In the table there are over 85,000 clones, 90% to 95% of which are singletons. Here the sequenced sample was unstimulated CD4+ T cells sorted from spleen or lymph node cells, taken before transplant. The source of this sequence is a human donor who was the organ donor for an intestinal transplant.

The CDR3, as DNA: TGCGCCAGCAGCTTAAGCTGGCAGGCCCACACTGAAGCTTTCTTT. The encoded protein is CASSLSWQAHTEAFF. The J gene is TRBJ1-1, the V gene TRBV5-1; D gene unclear. V lost 2 bases and J lost 3, with 14 bases in between. Germline assignment: CDR1 SGHRS and CDR2 YFSETQ. The CDR3 is 15 residues long.